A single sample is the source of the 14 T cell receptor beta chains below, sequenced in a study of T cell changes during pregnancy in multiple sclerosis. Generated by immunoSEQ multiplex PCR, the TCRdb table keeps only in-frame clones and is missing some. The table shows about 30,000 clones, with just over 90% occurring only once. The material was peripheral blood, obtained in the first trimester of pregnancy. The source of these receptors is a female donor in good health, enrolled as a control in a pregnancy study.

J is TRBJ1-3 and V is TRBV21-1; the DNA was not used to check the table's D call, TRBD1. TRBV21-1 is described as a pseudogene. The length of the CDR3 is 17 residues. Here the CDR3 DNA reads TGTGCCAGCAGCAGAAGGGCAATGACAGGGAGGGGAAACACCATATATTTT. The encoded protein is CASSRRAMTGRGNTIYF.

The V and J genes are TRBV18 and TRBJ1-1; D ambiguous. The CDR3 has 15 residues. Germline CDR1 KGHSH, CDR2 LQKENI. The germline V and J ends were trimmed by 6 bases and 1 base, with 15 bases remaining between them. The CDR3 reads CASSIKGAENTEAFF. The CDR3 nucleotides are TGTGCCAGCTCCATAAAGGGAGCGGAGAACACTGAAGCTTTCTTT.

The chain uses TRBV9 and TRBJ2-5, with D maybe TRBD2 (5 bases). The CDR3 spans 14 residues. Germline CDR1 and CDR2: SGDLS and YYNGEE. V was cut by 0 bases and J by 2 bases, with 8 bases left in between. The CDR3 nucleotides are TGTGCCAGCAGCGTAGGGAGCGGTCAAGAGACCCAGTACTTC. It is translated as CASSVGSGQETQYF. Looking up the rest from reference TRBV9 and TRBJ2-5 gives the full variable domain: DSGVTQTPKHLITATGQRVTLRCSPRSGDLSVYWYQQSLDQGLQFLIQYYNGEERAKGNILERFSAQQFPDLHSELNLSSLELGDSALYFCASSVGSGQETQYFGPGTRLLVL.

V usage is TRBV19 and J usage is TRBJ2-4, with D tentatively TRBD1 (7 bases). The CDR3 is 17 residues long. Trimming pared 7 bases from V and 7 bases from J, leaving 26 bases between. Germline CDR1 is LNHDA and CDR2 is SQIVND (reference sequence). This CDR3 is CASTLGGTDLTGNIQYF. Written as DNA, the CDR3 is TGTGCCAGTACTCTAGGGGGGACAGACCTAACCGGTAACATTCAGTACTTC.

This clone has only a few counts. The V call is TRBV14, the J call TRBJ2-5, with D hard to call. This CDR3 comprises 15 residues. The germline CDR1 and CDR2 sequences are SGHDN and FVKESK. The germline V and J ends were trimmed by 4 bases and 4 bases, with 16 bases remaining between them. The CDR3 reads CASSLPRGRLETQYF. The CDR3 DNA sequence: TGTGCCAGCAGCCTCCCCCGAGGCAGACTAGAGACCCAGTACTTC.

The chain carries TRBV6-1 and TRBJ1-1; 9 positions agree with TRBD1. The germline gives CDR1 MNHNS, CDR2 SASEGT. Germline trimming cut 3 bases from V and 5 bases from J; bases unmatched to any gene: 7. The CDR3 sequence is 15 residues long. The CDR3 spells CASSDYRGQRTEAFF. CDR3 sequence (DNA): TGTGCCAGCAGTGACTACAGGGGGCAGAGGACTGAAGCTTTCTTT.

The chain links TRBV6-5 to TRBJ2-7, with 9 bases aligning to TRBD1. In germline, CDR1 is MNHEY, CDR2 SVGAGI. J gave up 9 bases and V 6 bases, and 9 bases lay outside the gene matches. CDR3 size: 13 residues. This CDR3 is CASSSGQGSAQYF. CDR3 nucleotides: TGTGCCAGCAGCTCGGGACAGGGTAGCGCGCAGTACTTC.

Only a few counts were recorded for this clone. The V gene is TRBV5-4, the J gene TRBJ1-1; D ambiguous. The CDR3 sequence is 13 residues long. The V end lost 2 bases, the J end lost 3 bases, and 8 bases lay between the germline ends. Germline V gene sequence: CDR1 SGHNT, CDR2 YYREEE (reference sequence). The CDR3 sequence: CASSFQDYTEAFF. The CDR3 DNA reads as TGTGCCAGCAGCTTCCAGGATTACACTGAAGCTTTCTTT.

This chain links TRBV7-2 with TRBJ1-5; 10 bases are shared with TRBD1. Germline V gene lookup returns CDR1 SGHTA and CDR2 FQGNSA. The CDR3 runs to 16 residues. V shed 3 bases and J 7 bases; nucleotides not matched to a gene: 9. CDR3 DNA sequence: TGTGCCAGCAGCTTTGGGGACAGGGGAACGGGACAGCCCCAGCATTTT. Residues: CASSFGDRGTGQPQHF.

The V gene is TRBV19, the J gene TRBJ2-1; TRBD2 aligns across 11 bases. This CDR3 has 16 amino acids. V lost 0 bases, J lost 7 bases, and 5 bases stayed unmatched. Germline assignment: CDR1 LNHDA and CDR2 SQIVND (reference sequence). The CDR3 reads CASSIDPGLAANEQFF. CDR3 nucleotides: TGTGCCAGTAGTATAGACCCGGGACTAGCGGCGAATGAGCAGTTCTTC. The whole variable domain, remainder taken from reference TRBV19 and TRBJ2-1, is DGGITQSPKYLFRKEGQNVTLSCEQNLNHDAMYWYRQDPGQGLRLIYYSQIVNDFQKGDIAEGYSVSREKKESFPLTVTSAQKNPTAFYLCASSIDPGLAANEQFFGPGTRLTVL.

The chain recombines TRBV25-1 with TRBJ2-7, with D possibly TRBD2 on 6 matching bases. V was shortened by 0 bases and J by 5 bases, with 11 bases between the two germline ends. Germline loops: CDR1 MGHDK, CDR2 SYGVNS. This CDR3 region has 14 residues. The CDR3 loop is CASSEYGSLHEQYF. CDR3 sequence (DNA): TGTGCCAGCAGTGAATACGGGAGCCTTCACGAGCAGTACTTC.

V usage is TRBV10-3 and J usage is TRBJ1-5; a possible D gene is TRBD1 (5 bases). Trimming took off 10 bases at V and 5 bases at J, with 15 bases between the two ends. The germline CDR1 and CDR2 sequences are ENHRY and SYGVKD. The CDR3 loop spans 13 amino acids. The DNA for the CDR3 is TGTGCCACACGCAACGGGGGGGATCAGCCCCAGCATTTT. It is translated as CATRNGGDQPQHF.

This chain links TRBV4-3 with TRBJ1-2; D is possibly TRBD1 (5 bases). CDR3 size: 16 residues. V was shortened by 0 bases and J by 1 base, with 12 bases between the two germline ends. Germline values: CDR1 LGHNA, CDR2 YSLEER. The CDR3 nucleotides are TGCGCCAGCAGCCAAGACCTTGACAGCCATAACTATGGCTACACCTTC. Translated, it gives CASSQDLDSHNYGYTF.

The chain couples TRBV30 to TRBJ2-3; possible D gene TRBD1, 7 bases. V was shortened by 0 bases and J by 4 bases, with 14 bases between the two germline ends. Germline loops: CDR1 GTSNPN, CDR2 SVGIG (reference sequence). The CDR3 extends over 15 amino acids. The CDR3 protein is CAWSVGGGSPDTQYF. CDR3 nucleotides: TGTGCCTGGAGTGTTGGAGGGGGCTCACCAGATACGCAGTATTTT.